Included here is one TCR beta chain sequence, with context. Its antigen is unknown. The germline V gene encodes CDR1 MNHEY and CDR2 SMNVEV (reference sequence). V dropped 3 bases and J dropped 7 bases, with 7 bases sitting between them. The CDR3 is 13 amino acids. Stated treatment: roughly nine-day PBMC culture with coronavirus spike peptide pools or control peptides (ViraFEST assay). With the Oncomine TCR Beta short-read assay, DNA from cultured CD4+ T cells was sequenced. TCRdb redid the calling of the PCR reads with MiXCR, one entry per CDR3 protein. Among roughly 3,800 distinct CDR3 sequences listed, around a fifth were seen once. This sample is drawn from a study of vaccination and CD4 T cells after COVID-19. Overall study: Convalescent study patients returned SARS-CoV-2 positive nasal swab PCR results, with under ten mild cases and one severe. Samples were taken after vaccination, a median of about 73 days after dose two, with a range of 14 to 241.

This clonotype was sampled from a human donor who had recovered from COVID-19. The sample comprised CD4+ T cells from blood, cultured in vitro. The chain carries TRBV27 and TRBJ1-6; no clear D. The CDR3, as DNA: TGTGCCAGCAGTTTTACAGTCAATTCACCCCTCCACTTT. It specifies CASSFTVNSPLHF.